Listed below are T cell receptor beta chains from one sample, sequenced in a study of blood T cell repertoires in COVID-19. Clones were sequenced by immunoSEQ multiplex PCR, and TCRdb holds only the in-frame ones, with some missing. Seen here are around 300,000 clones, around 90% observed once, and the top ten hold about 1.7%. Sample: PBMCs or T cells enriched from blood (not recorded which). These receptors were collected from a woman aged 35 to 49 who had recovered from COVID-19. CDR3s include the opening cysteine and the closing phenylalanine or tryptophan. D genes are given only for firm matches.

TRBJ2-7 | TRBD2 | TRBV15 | TGTGCCACCAGCAGAGATCGGGGGGTGAGGGTGCAGTACTTC | CATSRDRGVRVQYF
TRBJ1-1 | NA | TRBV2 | TGTGCCAGCAGGGAACCTAACACTGAAGCTTTCTTT | CASREPNTEAFF
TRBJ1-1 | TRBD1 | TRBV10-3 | TGTGCCATCAGCCGAACAGGGGAAATGAACACTGAAGCTTTCTTT | CAISRTGEMNTEAFF
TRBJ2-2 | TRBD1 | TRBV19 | TGTGCCAGTAGGACAAATCCGGGACAGAGAACCGGGGAGCTGTTTTTT | CASRTNPGQRTGELFF
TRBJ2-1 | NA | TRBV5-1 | TGCGCCAGCAGCTTGGATTCTACTAGGAGCTCCTACAATGAGCAGTTCTTC | CASSLDSTRSSYNEQFF
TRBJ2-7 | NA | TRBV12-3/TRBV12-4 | TGTGCCAGCAGTTCCCACGGGATCTACGAGCAGTACTTC | CASSSHGIYEQYF
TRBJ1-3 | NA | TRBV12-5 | TGTGCTAGTGCCCGAGACAGCGGAAACACCATATATTTT | CASARDSGNTIYF
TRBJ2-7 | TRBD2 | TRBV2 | TGTGCCAGCAGTGCGAGCGGGAGGGCAAACGAGCAGTACTTC | CASSASGRANEQYF
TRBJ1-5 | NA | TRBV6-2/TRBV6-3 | TGTGCCAGCAGTTACGTTCCTGGGGGCGGAAATCAGCCCCAGCATTTT | CASSYVPGGGNQPQHF
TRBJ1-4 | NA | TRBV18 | TGTGCCAGCTCACCAGGGCTAAATAATGAAAAACTGTTTTTT | CASSPGLNNEKLFF
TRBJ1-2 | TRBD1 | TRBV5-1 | TGCGCCAGCAGCCCGGCGACAGGGGGCGGCTATGGCTACACCTTC | CASSPATGGGYGYTF